The 2 T cell receptor beta chains in this list originate from one sample, sequenced in a study of T cells in Graves' hyperthyroidism and ophthalmopathy. Using RNA transcripts as the source, TCR beta CDR3 regions were amplified. Researchers ran a first-round RT-PCR on the TCR CDR3 using the HTBI primer set. Via MiXCR, TCRdb re-called the multiplex PCR reads, giving one row per CDR3 protein. The sample has hundreds of thousands of distinct CDR3 sequences; about 13% are singletons. The sample taken for sequencing was blood. The receptors shown here come from a woman under 30 with Graves' hyperthyroidism.

This clonotype was counted at least ten times. The chain couples TRBV19 to TRBJ1-5, with TRBD1 matching 12 bases. Unmatched junction bases numbered 3, after V lost 3 bases and J lost 0 bases. The CDR3 extends over 17 amino acids. Germline CDR1 and CDR2: LNHDA and SQIVND (reference sequence). CDR3: CASSIGTGGYSNQPQHF. In DNA form, the CDR3 reads TGTGCCAGTAGTATCGGGACAGGGGGCTATAGCAATCAGCCCCAGCATTTT.

Many counts were recorded for this clonotype. This chain connects TRBV20-1 to TRBJ2-3; D is tentatively TRBD1 or TRBD2 (5 bases each). Germline values: CDR1 DFQATT, CDR2 SNEGSKA (reference sequence). Trimming removed 5 bases at V and 1 base at J, with 16 bases between. This CDR3 has 15 amino acids. The chain's CDR3 is CSAYLRGRGTDTQYF. As DNA, the CDR3 is TGCAGTGCTTACCTCCGGGGCCGAGGCACAGATACGCAGTATTTT.